One and the same sample provided the 28 T cell receptor beta chains below, sequenced in a study of tumor-infiltrating lymphocytes in primary liver carcinoma. Co-extracting RNA and DNA was done with about 17-30 mg of unsorted bulk tissue as input. With a constant-region primer, TCR beta cDNA was made from approximately 500 ng of total RNA. Construction of TCR beta libraries relied on three successive nested multiplex PCR rounds employing slightly modified ARM-PCR. Rounds one and two of PCR, each of 10 cycles, were primed with TRBV1-TRBV30 forward primers and a C-beta reverse primer. TCRdb re-called the multiplex PCR reads through MiXCR, storing one row per CDR3 protein. The sample holds 90,000 to 150,000 distinct CDR3 sequences, roughly three fifths seen once. Sequenced material: liver tumor tissue from sampling region 1. The subset: tumor region T1, superior pole. The receptors here all came from a woman aged 55 to 70 with primary liver carcinoma and hepatitis B virus infection.

The V gene is TRBV12-3 or TRBV12-4, the J gene TRBJ2-2, with 7 positions matching TRBD1. J was trimmed by 7 bases and V by 6 bases; bases with no gene match: 8. This CDR3 is 14 amino acids long. The CDR3 nucleotides are TGTGCCAGCAGCCGGACAGGATACAGCGGGGAGCTGTTTTTT. This gives the protein CASSRTGYSGELFF.

Worth noting for this clonotype: This sequence may be a read error, since a much larger clone differs from it by one base. The rearrangement uses TRBV4-1 and TRBJ2-3, with 10 bases lining up with TRBD2. The CDR3 loop spans 15 amino acids. Germline values: CDR1 MGHRA, CDR2 YSYEKL. CDR3 sequence: CVSSRSGRDPDTQYF. The CDR3 DNA reads as TGCGTCAGCAGCCGAAGCGGGAGGGACCCAGATACGCAGTATTTT.

Of note for this clonotype: The germline gene is not matched at one end of the junction; a read error may be the cause. The chain recombines TRBV7-9 with TRBJ2-1, with D possibly matching TRBD2 (6 bases). This CDR3 contains 12 residues. From germline, CDR1 is SEHNR and CDR2 FQNEAQ (reference sequence). In DNA form, the CDR3 reads TGTGCTAGCAGTTTTATCGGGAGAGAGCAGTTCTTC. As protein: CASSFIGREQFF.

Only one count was recorded for this clonotype. A read error is possible here, since a much larger clone lies one base away. The chain has TRBV6-2 or TRBV6-3 and TRBJ2-1; D is perhaps TRBD1 (5 bases). The CDR3 covers 14 residues. Germline CDR1 reads MNHEY; CDR2 reads SVGEGT. V lost 7 bases, J lost 8 bases, and 18 bases lay in between. CDR3 in amino acids: CASKKGFRVDEQFF. CDR3 sequence (DNA): TGTGCCAGCAAAAAGGGGTTTAGGGTTGATGAGCAGTTCTTC.

This rearrangement joins TRBV7-8 to TRBJ1-5; 9 bases map to TRBD1. With 5 bases clipped from V and 1 base from J, the junction kept 6 bases outside the gene matches. CDR1 and CDR2 from the germline V gene are SGHVS and FQNEAQ. The length of the CDR3 is 16 residues. The CDR3 DNA sequence: TGTGCCAGCAGCCCTCGGACAGGGGAGAGCAATCAGCCCCAGCATTTT. It encodes CASSPRTGESNQPQHF.

V is TRBV28 and J is TRBJ1-5; D is unclear. V lost 6 bases and J lost 0, with 12 bases in between. The CDR3 spans 15 residues. Germline values: CDR1 MDHEN, CDR2 SYDVKM. In DNA form, the CDR3 reads TGTGCCAGCAGCGGAACCTTCCGTAGCAATCAGCCCCAGCATTTT. It codes for CASSGTFRSNQPQHF.

Notes on this clonotype: A single base separates this from a much larger clone, so it may be a read error. The chain is built from TRBV6-1 and TRBJ2-5; D gene unclear. The CDR3 runs 15 residues. CDR1 and CDR2 from the germline V gene are MNHNS and SASEGT. The CDR3 loop is CASREALFLEETQYF. CDR3 bases: TGTGCCAGCCGTGAAGCGTTGTTTCTAGAGGAGACCCAGTACTTC.

With regard to this clonotype: An end of the junction differs from the germline gene, which may be a read error. This chain links TRBV6-1 with TRBJ1-6; tentatively, D is TRBD1 (6 bases). Germline V gives CDR1 MNHNS, CDR2 SASEGT. The CDR3 loop spans 13 amino acids. The CDR3 here is CASRDTWNSPLNF. The CDR3 nucleotides read TGCGCCAGCAGGGACACCTGGAATTCACCCCTCAACTTT.

This clonotype was recorded at least ten times. This chain links TRBV2 with TRBJ2-5, with D possibly matching TRBD2 (5 bases). V shed 8 bases and J shed 5 bases, with 12 bases lying between them. The CDR3 extends over 12 amino acids. Germline V gene sequence: CDR1 SNHLY, CDR2 FYNNEI. The CDR3 spells CASLSSGETQYF. CDR3 DNA sequence: TGTGCCAGCTTAAGCTCGGGGGAGACCCAGTACTTC.

This clonotype was seen more than once but under ten times. This may be a read error: a much more frequent sequence differs by one nucleotide. The genes are TRBV4-1 and TRBJ2-3; TRBD2 is a possible D gene (6 bases). The length of the CDR3 is 17 residues. CDR1 is MGHRA, CDR2 YSYEKL, per germline. The ends were cut back, 1 base at V and 1 base at J, with 15 bases in the middle. CDR3 in DNA: TGCGCCAGCAGCCAAGGGGCTCGGGGGAGTGGCACAGATACGCAGTATTTT. As protein: CASSQGARGSGTDTQYF.

This clonotype was seen once. This rearrangement joins TRBV4-1 to TRBJ1-3, with D possibly TRBD1 on 5 matching bases. The CDR3 extends over 13 amino acids. Germline lookup yields CDR1 MGHRA and CDR2 YSYEKL. V lost 8 bases to trimming and J lost 7 bases, with 15 bases between them. CDR3 sequence reads: CASGTTRGNTIYF. CDR3 bases: TGCGCCAGCGGCACAACCCGGGGCAACACCATATATTTT.

As concerns this clonotype: The junction shows a germline mismatch at one end, possibly a read error. The chain uses TRBV20-1 and TRBJ2-3; 7 bases are shared with TRBD1. This CDR3 has 15 residues. CDR1 is DFQATT, CDR2 SNEGSKA, per germline (reference sequence). The CDR3 DNA reads as TGCAATGCTAGGGAACAGGGGCGACGCACAGATACGCAGTATTTT. This codes for CNAREQGRRTDTQYF.

V gene TRBV5-8 combines with J gene TRBJ1-5; D not certain. The CDR3 runs 18 residues. V was pared by 9 bases and J by 0 bases, with 25 bases between. Germline lookup yields CDR1 SGHTS and CDR2 YDEGEE. The CDR3, as DNA: TGTGCCAACAGTCCGGGCCTCGCGCGGGGATATAGCAATCAGCCCCAGCATTTT. Translating it yields CANSPGLARGYSNQPQHF. Full variable domain (missing parts from reference TRBV5-8 and TRBJ1-5): EAGVTQSPTHLIKTRGQQATLRCSPISGHTSVYWYQQALGLGLQFLLWYDEGEERNRGNFPPRFSGRQFPNYSSELNVNALELEDSALYLCANSPGLARGYSNQPQHFGDGTRLSIL.

With regard to this clonotype: The junction and the germline gene differ at one end; a read error may be behind it. The V call is TRBV11-2, the J call TRBJ2-1; 7 bases map to TRBD2. Germline V lookup: CDR1 SGHAT, CDR2 FQNNGV. This CDR3 is built from 16 residues. The CDR3 nucleotides are TGCGCCAACAGCTACGGAACTAGCGAGGGATACAATGAGCAGTTCTTC. It translates to CANSYGTSEGYNEQFF.

This clonotype was seen repeatedly, ten times or more. The genes are TRBV6-5 and TRBJ1-5, with D tentatively TRBD1 (6 bases). The CDR3 is made up of 16 amino acids. Germline V gene sequence: CDR1 MNHEY, CDR2 SVGAGI. The V end was cut by 6 bases, the J end by 3 bases, with 18 bases between. CDR3 in amino acids: CASRPRQGLTNQPQHF. CDR3 bases: TGTGCCAGCAGACCCCGGCAGGGGCTAACCAATCAGCCCCAGCATTTT.

A note on this clonotype: A much larger clone differs from this one at a single base, so this may be a read error. The DNA of the CDR3 is TGTGCCAGCAGCTTAGTATCAGCCTCTTTGTTAGGCTACACCTTC. Its translation: CASSLVSASLLGYTF. The gene calls are TRBV7-8 and TRBJ1-2; D remains unclear. V lost 1 base and J 8 bases, leaving 17 bases between the germline ends. Germline V CDR1 and CDR2: SGHVS, FQNEAQ. This CDR3 has 15 residues.

A note on this clonotype: The junction departs from germline at one end; a sequencing error may be responsible. The chain is built from TRBV10-3 and TRBJ1-6; no clear D. This CDR3 has 13 residues. Germline V gene data show CDR1 as ENHRY and CDR2 as SYGVKD. CDR3 in DNA: TGTGCCATCAGAGACATCGATAATTCACCCCTCCTCTTT. This codes for CAIRDIDNSPLLF.

This clonotype was recorded at least ten times. The chain couples TRBV4-2 to TRBJ2-3; 9 bases line up with TRBD2. V trimming: 6 bases; J trimming: 5 bases; junction bases outside the gene matches: 9. This CDR3 is 15 amino acids long. The germline gives CDR1 LGHNA, CDR2 YNFKEQ. The CDR3 spells CASRRASGEGDTQYF. DNA of the CDR3: TGTGCCAGCAGACGAGCTAGCGGGGAGGGAGATACGCAGTATTTT.

Of note for this clonotype: This may come from a read error, since a much larger clone is one base off. This chain connects TRBV6-1 to TRBJ1-2; D gene uncertain. The length of the CDR3 is 14 residues. CDR1 is MNHNS and CDR2 is SASEGT in the germline V gene. V was cut by 5 bases and J by 8 bases, with 18 bases left in between. For the CDR3, the DNA is TGTGCCAGCAGTCCGCAGCCCGTGGGTCGGGGCTACACCTTC. This encodes CASSPQPVGRGYTF.

Concerning this clonotype itself: Given a much more abundant clone one base away, this may be a read error. The chain recombines TRBV6-5 with TRBJ2-2, with 11 bases lining up with TRBD1. CDR3 length equals 14 residues. Germline lookup yields CDR1 MNHEY and CDR2 SVGAGI. V was clipped by 4 bases and J by 6 bases; unmatched bases: 1. The CDR3 DNA is TGTGCCAGCAGTTGGGACAGGGGGTCCGGGGAGCTGTTTTTT. Its protein is CASSWDRGSGELFF.

Turning to this clonotype: Germline is not matched at one junction end, which may reflect a read error. This sequence joins TRBV7-8 and TRBJ2-2; TRBD2 agrees at 14 bases. Germline assignment: CDR1 SGHVS and CDR2 FQNEAQ. This CDR3 is 17 amino acids long. The CDR3 sequence: CASNLGTSGSNTGELFF. The DNA of the CDR3 is TGTGCCAGCAACTTAGGGACTAGCGGGAGTAACACCGGGGAGCTGTTTTTT.

Regarding this clonotype: A much larger clone lies a single base off, so this may be a read error. V and J are TRBV6-1 and TRBJ1-2; possibly TRBD1 for D (5 bases). Germline V gene lookup returns CDR1 MNHNS and CDR2 SASEGT. This CDR3 has 14 residues. For the CDR3, the DNA is TGTGCCAGCAGTGAAGCTGGGGACGACTATGACTACACCTTC. It yields the protein CASSEAGDDYDYTF.

This clonotype was observed at least ten times. A clone one base away is much larger, so this may be a read error. This is likely a read error, given that the CDR3 carries no conserved phenylalanine or tryptophan at its end. The chain recombines TRBV11-3 with TRBJ2-7; D gene ambiguous. V lost 6 bases to trimming and J lost 5 bases, with 8 bases between them. This CDR3 has 11 amino acids. Germline V lookup: CDR1 SGHNT, CDR2 YENEEA. CDR3 protein: CASRYTDEQYL. DNA for the CDR3: TGTGCCAGCAGGTATACCGACGAGCAGTACCTC.

As to this clonotype: A much more abundant neighbour one base away suggests this may be a read error. The V gene is TRBV7-9, the J gene TRBJ2-5, with D hard to call. V lost 3 bases, J lost 5 bases, and 7 bases lay in between. Germline assignment: CDR1 SEHNR and CDR2 FQNEAQ (reference sequence). CDR3 length equals 12 residues. The CDR3 DNA is TGTGCCAGCAGCTTGGGGATGGAGACCCAGTACTTC. Protein product: CASSLGMETQYF.

Worth noting for this clonotype: No DNA is shown, since the ends of the CDR3 on it are uncertain; the CDR3 is the one TCRdb lists. V and J are TRBV29-1 and TRBJ1-2; the table's D call, TRBD1, was not checked against the DNA. The CDR3 numbers 13 amino acids, ends counted. Germline CDR1 SQVTM, CDR2 ANQGSEA. The CDR3: CSVATGTLYGYAF.

The rearrangement links TRBV5-1 to TRBJ2-1; 9 bases are a match to TRBD2. CDR1 and CDR2 (germline): SGHRS, YFSETQ. The CDR3 runs to 15 residues. V shed 0 bases, J shed 6 bases, and the junction held 4 bases outside the gene matches. The CDR3 protein is CASSLGLAGFNEQFF. The CDR3, as DNA: TGCGCCAGCAGCTTGGGTCTAGCGGGATTCAATGAGCAGTTCTTC.

Worth noting for this clonotype: This may come from a read error, since a much larger clone is one base off. The gene calls are TRBV7-9 and TRBJ2-3, with unresolved D. CDR3 length: 15 amino acids. The germline CDR1 and CDR2 sequences are SEHNR and FQNEAQ (reference sequence). CDR3 sequence: CASSLDGRSTDAQYF. CDR3 bases: TGTGCCAGCAGCTTGGATGGGCGAAGCACAGATGCGCAGTATTTT.

Regarding this clonotype: The CDR3 ends on some other residue instead of the conserved phenylalanine or tryptophan, so this is likely a read error. The limits of the CDR3 on the DNA are not certain, so only TCRdb's listed CDR3 is given. The chain uses TRBV11-2 and TRBJ2-7; TRBD2, the table's D call, lacks a check against the DNA. Termini included, the CDR3 measures 11 amino acids. Germline CDR1 reads SGHAT; CDR2 reads FQNNGV. The CDR3 sequence: CASSSASSPEY.